The 22 T cell receptor beta chains below were found in one sample sequenced in a study of T cells in women clearing cervical HPV infection. Sequencing used immunoSEQ multiplex PCR; TCRdb keeps in-frame clones, though not all of them. The data include more than 30,000 clones; the top ten clones carry 3.5%. The sequenced material came from blood buffy coat. The receptors derive from a woman aged 18-69 years with a cervical HPV16 infection that either progressed to CIN3+ or cleared (not recorded which).

CDR3 bases read: TGTGCCAGCACTGGCAGGAGCTCCTACAATGAC. Amino acid sequence: CASTGRSSYND. The full CDR3 sequence reads CASTGRSSYNDYTF. This chain connects TRBV2 to TRBJ1-2; unclear D gene. The read is 3 residues too short to cover the CDR3 end, so that end is filled in from the germline J gene. Germline V gene sequence: CDR1 SNHLY, CDR2 FYNNEI. CDR3 length: 14 residues.

Frequency places this clone as medium-sized (0.01 to 0.1%). The missing CDR3 end, 3 residues past where the read stops, is filled in from the germline J gene. V usage is TRBV14 and J usage is TRBJ2-1, with 8 bases lining up with TRBD1. The CDR3 spans 16 residues. V gave up 3 bases and J gave up 2 bases; unmatched junction bases: 6. The germline gives CDR1 SGHDN, CDR2 FVKESK. The sequenced part of the CDR3 DNA is TGTGCCAGCAGCCACCGACAGGGGTCCCCCTACAATGAG. Protein product: CASSHRQGSPYNE. The full CDR3 is CASSHRQGSPYNEQFF.

Concerning this clone: The read gets to within 3 residues of the CDR3 end, and the germline J gene fills in the rest. This sequence joins TRBV7-8 and TRBJ2-2; D remains ambiguous. The CDR3 length is 17 residues. Germline V gene data show CDR1 as SGHVS and CDR2 as FQNEAQ. Trimming pared 6 bases from V and 1 base from J, leaving 18 bases between. The DNA read from the CDR3 is TGTGCCAGCAGGTTCTCCCGCATTCTGCGGAACACCGGGGAG. It yields the protein CASRFSRILRNTGE. The CDR3 in full is CASRFSRILRNTGELFF.

A note on this clone: The read is 3 residues too short to cover the CDR3 end, so that end is filled in from the germline J gene. This chain joins TRBV19 and TRBJ2-4, with a tentative D call TRBD2 (5 bases). CDR3 length: 13 residues. Germline V gene lookup returns CDR1 LNHDA and CDR2 SQIVND (reference sequence). CDR3 in amino acids: CASRQDLRYGQYF. The DNA read from the CDR3 is TGTGCCAGCCGCCAGGACTTGCGCTATGGT.

A note on this clone: The read finishes 3 residues shy of the CDR3 end, and the germline J gene is used to complete it. V and J are TRBV7-2 and TRBJ1-5; 7 nucleotides match TRBD1. CDR3 length: 15 residues. Trimming removed 3 bases from V and 0 bases from J; junction bases left unmatched: 2. The germline V gene encodes CDR1 SGHTA and CDR2 FQGNSA. CDR3 in amino acids: CASSLTGISNQPQHF. CDR3 bases read: TGTGCCAGCAGCTTGACAGGGATTAGCAATCAGCCC.

The CDR3 loop reads CAISRDREDYGYTF. The CDR3 DNA, read in part, is TGTGCCATCAGCAGGGACAGGGAAGACTATGGC. The chain has TRBV10-3 and TRBJ1-2; TRBD1 matches at 9 bases. The CDR3 end falls 3 residues outside the read, so it is completed with the germline J gene. V dropped 6 bases and J dropped 3; count of bases not matched to a gene: 5. The CDR3 sequence is 14 residues long. The V gene's germline CDR1 is ENHRY and CDR2 SYGVKD.

As concerns this clone: Read coverage stops 3 residues before the CDR3 terminus; the germline J gene supplies the remainder. The rearrangement uses TRBV10-3 and TRBJ2-5; 7 bases map to TRBD1. The CDR3 has 16 residues. Germline values: CDR1 ENHRY, CDR2 SYGVKD. The CDR3: CAISDAGQEHTDTQYF. CDR3 DNA, as far as it was read: TGTGCCATCAGTGACGCCGGACAGGAGCACACAGATACC.

Concerning this clone itself: The read comes to an end 3 residues before the CDR3 does, leaving the germline J gene to fill in the end. V is TRBV13 and J is TRBJ2-1; 8 bases fit TRBD2. The CDR3 has 17 residues. Germline values: CDR1 PRHDT, CDR2 FYEKMQ (reference sequence). The trim removed 5 bases at V and 8 bases at J, leaving 17 bases unmatched. CDR3 region: CASSPDAGAGVSHEQFF. The DNA read from the CDR3 is TGTGCCAGCAGCCCTGATGCGGGAGCGGGAGTTTCCCATGAG.

For this clone: The CDR3 end is not reached by the read, which stops 3 residues before it; the germline J gene fills it in. The chain is built from TRBV5-4 and TRBJ2-7; D gene unclear. The ends were cut back, 1 base at V and 0 bases at J, with 5 bases in the middle. This CDR3 is built from 13 residues. Looked up from germline, CDR1 is SGHNT and CDR2 is YYREEE (reference sequence). CDR3 region: CASSLFSSYEQYF. CDR3 DNA (partial): TGTGCCAGCAGCTTGTTCAGCTCCTACGAG.

As regards this clone: The read terminates 3 residues ahead of where the CDR3 ends, so the germline J gene completes it. This chain uses TRBV7-2 with TRBJ2-7; 9 bases line up with TRBD2. Germline trimming cut 3 bases from V and 2 bases from J; bases unmatched to any gene: 2. CDR1 and CDR2 (germline): SGHTA, FQGNSA. The CDR3 has 14 amino acids. CDR3 bases read: TGTGCCAGCAGCTTTATAGCGGGGGCCTACGAG. Residues: CASSFIAGAYE. The full CDR3 protein is CASSFIAGAYEQYF.

Of note for this clone: The read ends 3 residues shy of where the CDR3 ends; the end is completed using the germline J gene. The chain is built from TRBV2 and TRBJ1-2, with D unresolved. This CDR3 is 15 amino acids long. Germline V lookup: CDR1 SNHLY, CDR2 FYNNEI. The sequenced CDR3 bases are TGTGCCAGCAGTAATAGCGGGAGTTTCGATAATGAC. It is translated as CASSNSGSFDND. The complete CDR3 protein is CASSNSGSFDNDYTF.

With regard to this clone: With the read ending 3 residues before the CDR3 end, the germline J gene is used to fill in that end. This chain uses TRBV5-1 with TRBJ2-2, with a tentative D call TRBD1 (5 bases). The CDR3 extends over 14 amino acids. V was cut by 5 bases and J by 3 bases, with 11 bases left in between. CDR1 SGHRS and CDR2 YFSETQ come from the germline V gene. CDR3 bases read: TGCGCCAGCAGGGGGCAGGGTGACACCGGGGAG. Amino acid sequence: CASRGQGDTGE. The CDR3, in full, reads CASRGQGDTGELFF.

CDR3 protein: CSARSGQGAGTEAFF. Incomplete CDR3 DNA: TGCAGTGCTAGATCCGGACAGGGGGCGGGCACTGAA. The chain joins TRBV20-1 to TRBJ1-1; 11 positions agree with TRBD1. From the germline J gene comes the end of the CDR3, since the read stops 3 residues before it. Looked up from germline, CDR1 is DFQATT and CDR2 is SNEGSKA (reference sequence). After removal of 2 bases from V and 4 bases from J, the junction contained 6 bases not matched to a gene. This CDR3 has 15 amino acids.

This clone is labeled medium-sized based on frequency. Coverage ceases 3 residues before the CDR3 finishes, and the germline J gene fills in the end. The V call is TRBV20-1, the J call TRBJ2-3, with TRBD2 as a possible D gene (6 bases). Germline values: CDR1 DFQATT, CDR2 SNEGSKA (reference sequence). The V end was cut by 4 bases, the J end by 2 bases, with 10 bases between. CDR3 size: 13 residues. Partial CDR3 DNA: TGCAGTGCTACCGGGGGATCCACAGATACG. Translating it yields CSATGGSTDT. The CDR3 in its entirety is CSATGGSTDTQYF.

Remarks on this clone: The DNA ends 3 residues before the CDR3 does, and the rest of the CDR3 is filled in from the germline J gene. The V call is TRBV11-1, the J call TRBJ2-1, with 10 bases matching TRBD2. The CDR3 is 15 amino acids. Looked up from germline, CDR1 is SGHAT and CDR2 is FQDESV (reference sequence). V dropped 5 bases and J dropped 4; count of bases not matched to a gene: 5. CDR3 DNA, as far as it was read: TGTGCCAGCAGCCCAACTAGCGGGATTTACAATGAG. This encodes CASSPTSGIYNE. The whole CDR3 region reads CASSPTSGIYNEQFF.

On this clone: The DNA ends 3 residues before the CDR3 does, and the rest of the CDR3 is filled in from the germline J gene. The chain has TRBV20-1 and TRBJ1-2, with D hard to call. This CDR3 spans 13 amino acids. Looked up from germline, CDR1 is DFQATT and CDR2 is SNEGSKA (reference sequence). V was trimmed by 6 bases and J by 4 bases, leaving 15 bases between them. Partial CDR3 DNA: TGCAGTGCCAGGCCCGGGGAGGGCTATGGC. Encoded protein: CSARPGEGYG. The full CDR3 is CSARPGEGYGYTF.

As to this clone: With the read ending 3 residues before the CDR3 end, the germline J gene is used to fill in that end. The V gene is TRBV20-1, the J gene TRBJ2-1; TRBD2 matches at 13 bases. The CDR3 has 14 residues. Trimming cost V 6 bases and J 7 bases; bases outside gene matches: 6. Germline V lookup: CDR1 DFQATT, CDR2 SNEGSKA (reference sequence). The CDR3 bases that were read are TGCAGTGCACCGGGACTAGCGGGATTAAATGAG. Protein: CSAPGLAGLNE. The entire CDR3 sequence reads CSAPGLAGLNEQFF.

Regarding this clone: The read comes to an end 3 residues before the CDR3 does, leaving the germline J gene to fill in the end. This chain connects TRBV2 to TRBJ2-7, with 8 positions matching TRBD1. Germline values: CDR1 SNHLY, CDR2 FYNNEI. The CDR3 is made up of 14 amino acids. The junction had 9 bases not matched to a gene; V was cut back by 11 bases and J by 0 bases. Incomplete CDR3 DNA: TGTGCCTGTAGGACAGGGAGGAGCTCCTACGAG. The encoded protein is CACRTGRSSYE. The complete CDR3 protein is CACRTGRSSYEQYF.

This CDR3 is CASSFDSSYNEQFF. The CDR3 bases that were read are TGTGCCAGCAGCTTCGACAGTTCCTACAATGAG. V gene TRBV6-2 or TRBV6-3 combines with J gene TRBJ2-1, with D tentatively TRBD1 (5 bases). The CDR3 end lies 3 residues beyond the end of the read and is filled in from the germline J gene. CDR3 size: 14 residues. V lost 6 bases to trimming and J lost 1 base, with 10 bases between them. Germline V gives CDR1 MNHEY, CDR2 SVGEGT.

As to this clone: The CDR3 end is not reached by the read, which stops 3 residues before it; the germline J gene fills it in. This chain uses TRBV19 with TRBJ2-6; TRBD1 aligns across 7 bases. The length of the CDR3 is 16 residues. Germline V lookup: CDR1 LNHDA, CDR2 SQIVND (reference sequence). Trimming took 6 bases from V and 2 from J; bases not matched to a gene: 7. CDR3 amino acids: CASRVDTGAGANVLTF. The sequenced CDR3 bases are TGTGCCAGTAGAGTAGACACAGGGGCTGGGGCCAACGTC. The complete variable domain, with remaining parts taken from reference TRBV19 and TRBJ2-6, reads DGGITQSPKYLFRKEGQNVTLSCEQNLNHDAMYWYRQDPGQGLRLIYYSQIVNDFQKGDIAEGYSVSREKKESFPLTVTSAQKNPTAFYLCASRVDTGAGANVLTFGAGSRLTVL.

Concerning this clone itself: The read terminates 3 residues before the CDR3 end, so the remaining end is supplied by the germline J gene. The J gene is TRBJ1-1, the V gene TRBV20-1, with unresolved D. Germline CDR1 is DFQATT and CDR2 is SNEGSKA (reference sequence). CDR3 length: 12 residues. The V and J ends lost 6 bases and 1 base respectively, with 9 bases between them. The part of the CDR3 DNA that was read is TGCAGTGCCCCAGTACCGAACACTGAA. It translates to CSAPVPNTE. The complete CDR3 sequence is CSAPVPNTEAFF.

Comments on this clone: The read halts 3 residues ahead of the CDR3 end, with the missing end drawn from the germline J gene. This rearrangement joins TRBV20-1 to TRBJ2-3; possibly TRBD1 for D (7 bases). The CDR3 totals 16 residues. Trimming cost V 0 bases and J 0 bases, with 13 bases left between them. Germline V CDR1 and CDR2: DFQATT, SNEGSKA (reference sequence). The CDR3 protein is CSARDYAGGSTDTQYF. CDR3 bases read: TGCAGTGCTAGAGATTACGCAGGGGGGAGCACAGATACG.